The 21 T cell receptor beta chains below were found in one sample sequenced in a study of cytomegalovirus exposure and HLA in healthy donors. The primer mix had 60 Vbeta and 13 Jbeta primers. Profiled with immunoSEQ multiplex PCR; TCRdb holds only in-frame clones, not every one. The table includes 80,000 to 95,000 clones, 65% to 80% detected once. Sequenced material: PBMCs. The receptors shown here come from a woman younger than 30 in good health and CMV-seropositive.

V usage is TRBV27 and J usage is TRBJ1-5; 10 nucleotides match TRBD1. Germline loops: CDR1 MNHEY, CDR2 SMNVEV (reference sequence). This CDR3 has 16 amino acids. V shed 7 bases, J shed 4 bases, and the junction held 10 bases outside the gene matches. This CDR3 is CASKSGQGGINQPQHF. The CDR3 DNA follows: TGTGCCAGCAAGAGTGGACAGGGGGGTATTAATCAGCCCCAGCATTTT.

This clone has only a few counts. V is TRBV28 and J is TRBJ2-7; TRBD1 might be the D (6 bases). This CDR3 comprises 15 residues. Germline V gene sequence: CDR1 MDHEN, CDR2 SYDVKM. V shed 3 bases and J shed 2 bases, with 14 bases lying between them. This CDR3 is CASSFPRQATYEQYF. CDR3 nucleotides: TGTGCCAGCAGTTTCCCTCGACAGGCTACCTACGAGCAGTACTTC.

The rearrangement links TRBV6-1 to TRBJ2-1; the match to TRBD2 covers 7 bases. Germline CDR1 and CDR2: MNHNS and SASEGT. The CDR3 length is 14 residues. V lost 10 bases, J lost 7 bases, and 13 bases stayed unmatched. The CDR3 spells CAIEEGWGGNEQFF. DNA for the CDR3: TGTGCCATCGAGGAGGGTTGGGGGGGTAATGAGCAGTTCTTC.

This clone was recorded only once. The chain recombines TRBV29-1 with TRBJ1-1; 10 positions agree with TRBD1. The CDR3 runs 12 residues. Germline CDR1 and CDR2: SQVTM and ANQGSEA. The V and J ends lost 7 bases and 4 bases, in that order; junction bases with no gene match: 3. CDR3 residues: CSADRGSTEAFF. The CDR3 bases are TGCAGCGCGGACAGGGGGAGCACTGAAGCTTTCTTT.

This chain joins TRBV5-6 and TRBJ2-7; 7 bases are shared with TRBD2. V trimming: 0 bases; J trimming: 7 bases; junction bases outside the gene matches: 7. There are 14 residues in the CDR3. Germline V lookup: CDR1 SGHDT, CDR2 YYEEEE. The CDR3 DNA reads TGTGCCAGCAGCTTGGGCCTGGAGCGGGAAGAGCAGTACTTC. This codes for CASSLGLEREEQYF.

The CDR3 DNA reads TGTGCCAGCAGACTAGGGTTAAGCACTGAAGCTTTCTTT. It is translated as CASRLGLSTEAFF. The chain carries TRBV27 and TRBJ1-1, with D unresolved. The CDR3 length is 13 residues. With 6 bases removed from V and 4 bases from J, the gap between germline ends came to 12 bases. Looked up from germline, CDR1 is MNHEY and CDR2 is SMNVEV (reference sequence).

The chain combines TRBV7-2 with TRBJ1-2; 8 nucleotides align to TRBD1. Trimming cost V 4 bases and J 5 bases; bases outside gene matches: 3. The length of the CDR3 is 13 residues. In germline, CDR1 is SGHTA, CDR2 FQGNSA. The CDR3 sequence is CASSSGQGYGYTF. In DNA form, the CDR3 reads TGTGCCAGCAGCTCAGGACAGGGTTATGGCTACACCTTC.

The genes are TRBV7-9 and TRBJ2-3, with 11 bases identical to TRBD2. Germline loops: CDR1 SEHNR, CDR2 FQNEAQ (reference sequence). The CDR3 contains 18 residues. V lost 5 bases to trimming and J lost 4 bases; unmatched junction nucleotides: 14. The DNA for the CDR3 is TGTGCCAGCAGCCCGAATGTTGTAGCGGGAGGGCCATCAGATACGCAGTATTTT. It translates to CASSPNVVAGGPSDTQYF.

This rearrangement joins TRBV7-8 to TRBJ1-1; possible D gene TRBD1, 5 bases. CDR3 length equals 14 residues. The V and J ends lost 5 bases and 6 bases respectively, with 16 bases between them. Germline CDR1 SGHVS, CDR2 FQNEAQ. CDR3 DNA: TGTGCCAGCAGCAAAAACCCCCGGGGGGCTGAAGCTTTCTTT. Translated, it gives CASSKNPRGAEAFF.

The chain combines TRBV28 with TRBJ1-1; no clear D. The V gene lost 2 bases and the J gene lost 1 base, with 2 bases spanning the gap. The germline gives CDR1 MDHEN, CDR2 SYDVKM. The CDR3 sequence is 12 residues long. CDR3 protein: CASSLQNTEAFF. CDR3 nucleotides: TGTGCCAGCAGTTTACAGAACACTGAAGCTTTCTTT.

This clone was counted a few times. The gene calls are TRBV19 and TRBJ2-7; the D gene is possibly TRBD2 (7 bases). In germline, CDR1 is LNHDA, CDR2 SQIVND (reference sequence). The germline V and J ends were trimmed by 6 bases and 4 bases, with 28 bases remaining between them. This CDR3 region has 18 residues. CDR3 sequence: CASSAMDSTSVPPYEQYF. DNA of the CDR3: TGTGCCAGTAGCGCTATGGACAGCACTAGCGTGCCGCCTTACGAGCAGTACTTC.

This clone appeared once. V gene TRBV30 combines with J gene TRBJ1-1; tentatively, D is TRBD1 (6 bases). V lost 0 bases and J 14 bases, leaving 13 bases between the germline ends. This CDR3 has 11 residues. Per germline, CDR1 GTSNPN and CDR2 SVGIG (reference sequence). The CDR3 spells CAWSVGGMEFF. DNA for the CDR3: TGTGCCTGGAGTGTAGGGGGTATGGAGTTCTTT.

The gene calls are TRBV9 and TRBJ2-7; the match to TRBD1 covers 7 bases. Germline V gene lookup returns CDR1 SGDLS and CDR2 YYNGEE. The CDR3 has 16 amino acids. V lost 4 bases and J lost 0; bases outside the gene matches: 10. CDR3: CASSPQDRINSYEQYF. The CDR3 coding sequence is TGTGCCAGCAGCCCCCAGGACAGGATAAACTCCTACGAGCAGTACTTC.

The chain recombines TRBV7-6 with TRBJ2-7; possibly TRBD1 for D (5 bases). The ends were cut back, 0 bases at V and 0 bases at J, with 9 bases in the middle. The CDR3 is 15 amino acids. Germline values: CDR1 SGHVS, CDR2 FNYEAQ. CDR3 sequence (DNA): TGTGCCAGCAGCTTAGCAGGGGTGAACTCCTACGAGCAGTACTTC. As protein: CASSLAGVNSYEQYF.

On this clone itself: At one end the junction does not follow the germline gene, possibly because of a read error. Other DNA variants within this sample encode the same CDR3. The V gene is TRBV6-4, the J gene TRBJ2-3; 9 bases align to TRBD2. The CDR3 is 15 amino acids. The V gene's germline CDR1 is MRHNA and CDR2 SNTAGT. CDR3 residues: CASSEAGGSTDTQYF. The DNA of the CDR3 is TGTGCCAGCAGTGAAGCGGGAGGTAGCACAGATACGCAGTATTTC.

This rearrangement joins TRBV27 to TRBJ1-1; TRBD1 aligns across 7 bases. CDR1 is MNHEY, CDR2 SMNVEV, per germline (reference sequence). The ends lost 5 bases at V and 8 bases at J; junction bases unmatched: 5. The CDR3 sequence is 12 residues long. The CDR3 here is CASSHRGGEAFF. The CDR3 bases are TGTGCCAGCAGTCACAGGGGCGGGGAAGCTTTCTTT.

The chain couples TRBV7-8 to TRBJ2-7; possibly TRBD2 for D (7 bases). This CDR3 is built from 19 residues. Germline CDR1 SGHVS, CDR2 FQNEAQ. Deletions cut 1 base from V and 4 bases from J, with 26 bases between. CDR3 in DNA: TGTGCCAGCAGCTTAGGAAGGGGGGGAAGGGAGGCAAGGGGTTACGAGCAGTACTTC. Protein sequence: CASSLGRGGREARGYEQYF.

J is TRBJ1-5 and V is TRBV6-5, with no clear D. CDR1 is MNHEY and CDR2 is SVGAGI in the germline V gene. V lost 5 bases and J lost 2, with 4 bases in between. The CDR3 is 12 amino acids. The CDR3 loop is CASSAGNQPQHF. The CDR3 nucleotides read TGTGCCAGCAGTGCGGGCAATCAGCCCCAGCATTTT.

The CDR3 DNA is TGCAGCGTTGAAGACCCGTCCGGGACAGGGACGGGCTACACCTTC. Translating gives CSVEDPSGTGTGYTF. The rearrangement joins TRBV29-1 to TRBJ1-2, with TRBD1 matching over 9 bases. Trimming removed 0 bases from V and 8 bases from J; junction bases left unmatched: 10. Germline values: CDR1 SQVTM, CDR2 ANQGSEA. This CDR3 has 15 residues.

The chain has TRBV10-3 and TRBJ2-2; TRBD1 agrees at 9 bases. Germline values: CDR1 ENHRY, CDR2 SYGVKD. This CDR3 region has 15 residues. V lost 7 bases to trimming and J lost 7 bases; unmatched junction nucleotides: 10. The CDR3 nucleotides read TGTGCCATCAAAAAAGCGGGACAGGGTTTCGGGGAGCTGTTTTTT. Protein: CAIKKAGQGFGELFF.

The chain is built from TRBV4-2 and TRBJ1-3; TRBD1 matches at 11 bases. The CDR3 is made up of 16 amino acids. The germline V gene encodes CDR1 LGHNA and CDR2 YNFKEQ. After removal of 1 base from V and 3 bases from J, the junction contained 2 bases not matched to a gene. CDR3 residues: CASSQGTGGRGNTIYF. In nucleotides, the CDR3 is TGTGCCAGCAGCCAAGGGACAGGGGGCCGTGGAAACACCATATATTTT.